One and the same sample provided the 20 T cell receptor beta chains below, sequenced in a study of molecular identifiers for immune sequencing clone quantification. Each CDR3 protein gets one entry after TCRdb re-called the PCR reads with MiXCR. Here the sample spans about 320,000 distinct CDR3 sequences, 24% being singletons. The sequenced sample consisted of naive CD8+ T cells from blood, with Jurkat cell RNA spiked in. Subset defined: FACS-sorted CD8+CD4-CCR7+CD45RA+ naive T cells. The source is a human donor in good health. Some libraries in this study had Jurkat cell RNA spiked in.

This clonotype appeared a single time. A much larger clone lies one base from this, so it may be a read error. CDR3 amino acids: CTSSPGTGSPDTQYF. The DNA for the CDR3 is TGTACCAGCAGCCCCGGGACAGGGTCCCCAGATACGCAGTATTTT. The chain links TRBV6-5 to TRBJ2-3; 9 bases map to TRBD1. This CDR3 has 15 amino acids. Per the germline V gene, CDR1 is MNHEY and CDR2 is SVGAGI.

This clonotype was seen ten or more times. CDR3 in amino acids: CAGGQGIDYGYTF. The CDR3 region has the DNA TGTGCCGGAGGACAGGGCATTGACTATGGCTACACCTTC. This rearrangement joins TRBV5-4 to TRBJ1-2; TRBD1 matches 8 bases. CDR3 length: 13 amino acids. Trimming took 10 bases from V and 3 from J; bases not matched to a gene: 8. CDR1 and CDR2 (germline): SGHNT, YYREEE (reference sequence).

This clonotype has only a few counts. This chain uses TRBV7-8 with TRBJ2-3; 15 bases match TRBD2. This CDR3 comprises 16 residues. V lost 4 bases and J lost 4; bases outside the gene matches: 3. Germline V lookup: CDR1 SGHVS, CDR2 FQNEAQ. CDR3 sequence: CASSSRTSGGADTQYF. CDR3 sequence (DNA): TGTGCCAGCAGCTCCAGGACTAGCGGGGGGGCAGATACGCAGTATTTT.

The sample holds a few counts of this clonotype. J is TRBJ2-6 and V is TRBV3-1; D gene uncertain. This CDR3 has 15 residues. CDR1 LGHDT and CDR2 YNNKEL come from the germline V gene (reference sequence). The V end was cut by 1 base, the J end by 0 bases, with 4 bases between. The DNA of the CDR3 is TGTGCCAGCAGCCAAGTAGGCTCTGGGGCCAACGTCCTGACTTTC. It specifies CASSQVGSGANVLTF.

This clonotype appeared a few times. The chain recombines TRBV20-1 with TRBJ2-7; 10 bases align to TRBD2. This CDR3 comprises 18 residues. Trimming removed 1 base from V and 4 bases from J; junction bases left unmatched: 16. Germline V lookup: CDR1 DFQATT, CDR2 SNEGSKA (reference sequence). The chain's CDR3 is CSARGAGLAGVSTYEQYF. CDR3 sequence (DNA): TGCAGTGCTAGAGGGGCGGGGCTAGCGGGAGTGAGCACGTACGAGCAGTACTTC.

As for this clonotype: Possible read error: a much larger clone is one base away. The J gene is TRBJ2-7, the V gene TRBV7-9; D unclear. V was shortened by 4 bases and J by 3 bases, with 7 bases between the two germline ends. CDR1 and CDR2 (germline): SEHNR, FQNEAQ (reference sequence). The CDR3 has 12 amino acids. As DNA, the CDR3 is TGTGCCAGCAGCTCCGACGACTACGAGCAGTACTTC. This translates into CASSSDDYEQYF.

This chain uses TRBV29-1 with TRBJ2-7, with 14 bases aligning to TRBD2. CDR3 size: 16 residues. Germline V lookup: CDR1 SQVTM, CDR2 ANQGSEA. The V segment lost 4 bases and the J segment 5 bases; nucleotides outside the gene matches: 10. CDR3 residues: CSVVLTTSGGADEQYF. The CDR3 DNA follows: TGCAGCGTTGTACTCACGACTAGCGGGGGGGCGGACGAGCAGTACTTC.

This clonotype has just a few counts. The genes are TRBV6-5 and TRBJ2-6; 10 bases map to TRBD1. V was pared by 0 bases and J by 3 bases, with 11 bases of the junction left unmatched. Germline V lookup: CDR1 MNHEY, CDR2 SVGAGI. This CDR3 contains 20 residues. The CDR3 loop is CASSYSFPGQGLVGANVLTF. CDR3 bases: TGTGCCAGCAGTTACTCTTTTCCGGGACAGGGGCTGGTTGGGGCCAACGTCCTGACTTTC.

As to this clonotype: A read error is possible here, since a much larger clone lies one base away. This sequence joins TRBV7-9 and TRBJ1-6; D not resolved. The V and J ends lost 1 base and 18 bases respectively, with 13 bases between them. The CDR3 has 12 residues. Germline lookup yields CDR1 SEHNR and CDR2 FQNEAQ (reference sequence). The DNA of the CDR3 is TGTGCCAGCAGCTTAGGTCGCCAGCGCTCCCACTTT. Protein product: CASSLGRQRSHF.

Comments on this clonotype: This could be a read error, since a much larger clone is one nucleotide away. The chain uses TRBV4-1 and TRBJ2-7; no clear D. Germline V gives CDR1 MGHRA, CDR2 YSYEKL. This CDR3 contains 15 residues. This CDR3 reads CASSHEGRTSNEQHF. CDR3 bases: TGCGCCAGCAGCCACGAAGGAAGGACCTCCAACGAGCAGCACTTC.

In its sample, this clonotype was seen many times. This chain links TRBV13 with TRBJ2-7, with 7 bases that match TRBD1. The CDR3 extends over 15 amino acids. J gave up 5 bases and V 4 bases, and 11 bases lay outside the gene matches. The germline V gene has CDR1 PRHDT and CDR2 FYEKMQ (reference sequence). The CDR3 loop is CASSYQTGYIDEQYF. For the CDR3, the DNA is TGTGCCAGCAGCTACCAGACAGGGTATATCGACGAGCAGTACTTC.

A few counts support this clonotype. The chain links TRBV7-9 to TRBJ1-3; D not certain. The CDR3 loop spans 20 amino acids. Looked up from germline, CDR1 is SEHNR and CDR2 is FQNEAQ (reference sequence). V dropped 7 bases and J dropped 4 bases, with 32 bases sitting between them. The CDR3 DNA sequence: TGTGCCAGCACCTCAAAGATGGGCTTGCTAACACCAACCCAGGGAAACACCATATATTTT. It is translated as CASTSKMGLLTPTQGNTIYF.

This clonotype showed up many times. The gene calls are TRBV6-2 or TRBV6-3 and TRBJ2-5, with 7 bases aligning to TRBD1. CDR3 length equals 14 residues. CDR1 and CDR2 from the germline V gene are MNHEY and SVGEGT. Trimming cost V 4 bases and J 1 base; bases outside gene matches: 3. For the CDR3, the DNA is TGTGCCAGCAGTTCCGGGACAGTCCAAGAGACCCAGTACTTC. This encodes CASSSGTVQETQYF.

This clonotype was counted ten times or more. The chain joins TRBV5-1 to TRBJ1-5, with unresolved D. The CDR3 has 13 residues. The V gene lost 0 bases and the J gene lost 7 bases, with 8 bases spanning the gap. Germline V gene sequence: CDR1 SGHRS, CDR2 YFSETQ. The CDR3 is CASSLAPAQPQHF. CDR3 nucleotides: TGCGCCAGCAGCTTGGCCCCGGCGCAGCCCCAGCATTTT.

This clonotype was observed at least ten times. V and J are TRBV5-6 and TRBJ2-7; D may be TRBD1 (5 bases). V was clipped by 0 bases and J by 4 bases, with 11 bases between them. Germline V gene data show CDR1 as SGHDT and CDR2 as YYEEEE. The CDR3 totals 14 residues. The CDR3 nucleotides are TGTGCCAGCAGCTTGGCAGCAGGGATGTACGAGCAGTACTTC. Protein sequence: CASSLAAGMYEQYF.

This chain links TRBV11-2 with TRBJ1-3; 9 nucleotides match TRBD1. CDR1 and CDR2 (germline): SGHAT, FQNNGV. CDR3 length: 17 amino acids. Trimming removed 3 bases from V and 3 bases from J; junction bases left unmatched: 9. The CDR3 sequence is CASSFSQDRGFGNTIYF. For the CDR3, the DNA is TGTGCCAGCAGCTTTAGCCAGGACAGGGGCTTTGGAAACACCATATATTTT.

In its sample, this clonotype was seen many times. This chain connects TRBV4-3 to TRBJ2-4; TRBD2 aligns across 9 bases. Trimming removed 1 base from V and 1 base from J; junction bases left unmatched: 14. This CDR3 contains 20 residues. In germline, CDR1 is LGHNA, CDR2 YSLEER. The CDR3 region is CASSQGLSSRGRGAKNIQYF. CDR3 sequence (DNA): TGCGCCAGCAGCCAAGGGTTGTCTAGCCGCGGGAGGGGGGCCAAAAACATTCAGTACTTC.

This clonotype was observed many times. The chain combines TRBV5-6 with TRBJ2-5; 8 bases are shared with TRBD1. The germline V gene has CDR1 SGHDT and CDR2 YYEEEE. CDR3 length: 14 residues. J was trimmed by 3 bases and V by 3 bases; bases with no gene match: 4. The CDR3 here is CASSSATGEETQYF. In DNA, the CDR3 is TGTGCCAGCAGCTCAGCGACAGGGGAAGAGACCCAGTACTTC.

This clonotype was seen ten or more times. This chain joins TRBV7-3 and TRBJ2-1; D possibly corresponds to TRBD2 (6 bases). Trimming pared 0 bases from V and 4 bases from J, leaving 13 bases between. CDR1 is SGHTA and CDR2 is FQGTGA in the germline V gene. The CDR3 covers 16 residues. CDR3 nucleotide sequence: TGTGCCAGCAGCTTAACTTACGGGAGAATTTACAATGAGCAGTTCTTC. Translation gives CASSLTYGRIYNEQFF.

This clonotype was counted ten times or more. This chain uses TRBV29-1 with TRBJ1-2, with D hard to call. Germline lookup yields CDR1 SQVTM and CDR2 ANQGSEA. The CDR3 spans 13 residues. V was clipped by 4 bases and J by 2 bases, with 11 bases between them. The CDR3 reads CSVGTSHNYGYTF. In nucleotides, the CDR3 is TGCAGCGTTGGAACCAGCCACAACTATGGCTACACCTTC.